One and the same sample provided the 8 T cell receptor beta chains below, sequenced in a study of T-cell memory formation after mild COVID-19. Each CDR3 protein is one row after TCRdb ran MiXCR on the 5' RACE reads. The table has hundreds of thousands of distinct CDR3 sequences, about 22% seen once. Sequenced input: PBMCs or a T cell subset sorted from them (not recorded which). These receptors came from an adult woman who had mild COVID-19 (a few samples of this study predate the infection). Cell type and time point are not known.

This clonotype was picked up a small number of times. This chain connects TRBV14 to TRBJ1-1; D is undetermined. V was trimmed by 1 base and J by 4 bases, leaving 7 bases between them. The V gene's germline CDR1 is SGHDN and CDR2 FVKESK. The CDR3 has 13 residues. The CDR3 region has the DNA TGTGCCAGCAGCCAAGTTTGGGGCACTGAAGCTTTCTTT. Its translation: CASSQVWGTEAFF. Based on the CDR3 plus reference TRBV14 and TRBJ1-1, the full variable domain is EAGVTQFPSHSVIEKGQTVTLRCDPISGHDNLYWYRRVMGKEIKFLLHFVKESKQDESGMPNNRFLAERTGGTYSTLKVQPAELEDSGVYFCASSQVWGTEAFFGQGTRLTVV.

CDR3 protein: CASSYPGAGYGYTF. For the CDR3, the DNA is TGTGCCAGCAGCTACCCCGGGGCTGGGTATGGCTACACCTTC. V gene TRBV7-9 combines with J gene TRBJ1-2, with D tentatively TRBD1 (5 bases). V shed 4 bases and J shed 5 bases, with 14 bases lying between them. This CDR3 has 14 amino acids. Germline lookup yields CDR1 SEHNR and CDR2 FQNEAQ (reference sequence).

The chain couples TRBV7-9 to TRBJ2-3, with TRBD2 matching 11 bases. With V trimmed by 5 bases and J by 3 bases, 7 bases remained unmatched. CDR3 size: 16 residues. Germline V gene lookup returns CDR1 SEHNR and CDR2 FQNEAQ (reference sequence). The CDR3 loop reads CASSTPTSGGTDTQYF. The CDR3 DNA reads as TGTGCCAGCAGCACCCCTACTAGCGGGGGTACAGATACGCAGTATTTT.

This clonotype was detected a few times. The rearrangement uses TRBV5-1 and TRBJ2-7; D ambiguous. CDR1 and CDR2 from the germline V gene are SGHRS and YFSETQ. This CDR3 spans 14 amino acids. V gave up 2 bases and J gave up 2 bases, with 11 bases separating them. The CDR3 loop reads CASSFGDTAYEQYF. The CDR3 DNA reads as TGCGCCAGCAGCTTTGGCGACACCGCCTACGAGCAGTACTTC.

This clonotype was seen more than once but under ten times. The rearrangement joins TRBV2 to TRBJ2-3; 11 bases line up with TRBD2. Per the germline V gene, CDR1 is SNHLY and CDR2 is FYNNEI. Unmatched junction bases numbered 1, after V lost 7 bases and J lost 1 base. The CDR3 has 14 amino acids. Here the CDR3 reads CASKGLAGTDTQYF. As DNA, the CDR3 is TGTGCCAGCAAGGGACTAGCGGGCACAGATACGCAGTATTTT.

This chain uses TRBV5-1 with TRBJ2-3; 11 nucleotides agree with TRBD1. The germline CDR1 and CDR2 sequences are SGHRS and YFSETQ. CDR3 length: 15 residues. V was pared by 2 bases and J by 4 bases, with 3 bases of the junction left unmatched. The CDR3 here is CASSLGTGGADTQYF. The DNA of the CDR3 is TGCGCCAGCAGCTTAGGGACAGGGGGAGCAGATACGCAGTATTTT.

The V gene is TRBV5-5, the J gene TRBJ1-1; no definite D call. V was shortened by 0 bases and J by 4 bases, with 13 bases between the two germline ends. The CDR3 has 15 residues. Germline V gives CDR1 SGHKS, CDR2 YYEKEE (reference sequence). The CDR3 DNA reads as TGTGCCAGCAGCTTGGCCGTAGGGCGGGCCACTGAAGCTTTCTTT. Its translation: CASSLAVGRATEAFF.

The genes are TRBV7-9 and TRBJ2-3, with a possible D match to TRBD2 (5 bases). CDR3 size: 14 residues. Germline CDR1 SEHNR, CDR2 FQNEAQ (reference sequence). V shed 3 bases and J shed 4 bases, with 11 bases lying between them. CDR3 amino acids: CASSFQRFPDTQYF. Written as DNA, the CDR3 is TGTGCCAGCAGCTTCCAGCGGTTTCCAGATACGCAGTATTTT.